This T cell receptor (beta chain) was captured by sequencing in a study of blood T cell repertoires in COVID-19. Overall study: PBMCs, B-cell-depleted T cells, or T cells were the source of the cDNA or gDNA that made up the material.

This CDR3 is 14 amino acids long. V lost 5 bases, J lost 5 bases, and 4 bases stayed unmatched. CDR1 is PRHDT, CDR2 FYEKMQ, per germline (reference sequence). Assay: immunoSEQ multiplex PCR; the TCRdb copy retains only in-frame clones and omits some. The repertoire holds approximately 260,000 clones, with approximately 83% as singletons. The TCR sequence derives from a woman aged 70-85 years with acute or convalescent COVID-19. Material: peripheral blood. The rearrangement links TRBV13 to TRBJ2-1, with TRBD2 matching over 9 bases. This CDR3 reads CASSTRLADNEQFF. DNA of the CDR3: TGTGCCAGCAGCACACGACTAGCGGACAATGAGCAGTTCTTC.